What follows are 20 T cell receptor beta chains derived from one specimen sequenced in a study of T cell repertoires and HLA-DP antigens. Antigens for these TCRs are unknown. Profiling relied on immunoSEQ multiplex PCR, and the TCRdb table lists in-frame clones only, not all of them. The sample has around 70,000 clones; about 80% are singletons. The material sequenced was CD4+ T cells from PBMCs. The receptors here all came from a man aged 55 to 70 in good health and CMV-seronegative.

The gene calls are TRBV7-2 and TRBJ2-1, with D tentatively TRBD1 or TRBD2 (5 bases each). The CDR3 is 13 amino acids. The germline gives CDR1 SGHTA, CDR2 FQGNSA. V was cut by 5 bases and J by 10 bases, with 15 bases left in between. CDR3 amino acids: CASSVTGPGEQFF. CDR3 sequence (DNA): TGTGCCAGCAGCGTAACGGGACCTGGGGAGCAGTTCTTC.

CDR3: CASSLAGFPNTEAFF. The CDR3 coding sequence is TGTGCCAGCAGCTTAGCAGGGTTCCCGAACACTGAAGCTTTCTTT. The chain is built from TRBV7-2 and TRBJ1-1; D ambiguous. The germline V and J ends were trimmed by 0 bases and 1 base, with 9 bases remaining between them. The V gene's germline CDR1 is SGHTA and CDR2 FQGNSA. This CDR3 has 15 amino acids.

The V call is TRBV5-6, the J call TRBJ1-1; D is unclear. The CDR3 is made up of 14 amino acids. Deletions cut 7 bases from V and 1 base from J, with 14 bases between. Germline V lookup: CDR1 SGHDT, CDR2 YYEEEE. The DNA for the CDR3 is TGTGCCAGCTTCCGGTACGGCCCGAACACTGAAGCTTTCTTT. Translating gives CASFRYGPNTEAFF.

The gene calls are TRBV18 and TRBJ1-1; tentatively, D is TRBD1 (5 bases). Looked up from germline, CDR1 is KGHSH and CDR2 is LQKENI. The CDR3 loop spans 15 amino acids. The germline V and J ends were trimmed by 1 base and 4 bases, with 13 bases remaining between them. The CDR3: CASSPRAERGTEAFF. CDR3 nucleotides: TGTGCCAGCTCACCACGGGCCGAAAGGGGCACTGAAGCTTTCTTT. Based on the CDR3 plus reference TRBV18 and TRBJ1-1, the full variable domain is NAGVMQNPRHLVRRRGQEARLRCSPMKGHSHVYWYRQLPEEGLKFMVYLQKENIIDESGMPKERFSAEFPKEGPSILRIQQVVRGDSAAYFCASSPRAERGTEAFFGQGTRLTVV.

The gene calls are TRBV6-6 and TRBJ1-4, with D possibly TRBD1 on 5 matching bases. In germline, CDR1 is MNHNY, CDR2 SVGAGI (reference sequence). The V end was cut by 6 bases, the J end by 5 bases, with 10 bases between. The length of the CDR3 is 13 residues. The CDR3 nucleotides are TGTGCCAGCAGCCCCGGACAAAATGAAAAACTGTTTTTT. Protein: CASSPGQNEKLFF.

The chain employs TRBV14 and TRBJ2-7; the D call may be TRBD1 or TRBD2 (5 bases each). With 2 bases removed from V and 5 bases from J, the gap between germline ends came to 19 bases. CDR1 is SGHDN, CDR2 FVKESK, per germline. The CDR3 extends over 16 amino acids. CDR3 nucleotides: TGTGCCAGCAGCCAACTCACCGGGGCCCTCCCTCACGAGCAGTACGTC. It codes for CASSQLTGALPHEQYV.

The rearrangement links TRBV11-2 to TRBJ1-1; D perhaps matches TRBD1 (5 bases). The CDR3 runs 15 residues. Trimming cost V 5 bases and J 5 bases, with 18 bases left between them. The germline V gene has CDR1 SGHAT and CDR2 FQNNGV. CDR3 loop: CASSPRFGGDTEAFF. The CDR3 nucleotides are TGTGCCAGCAGCCCCCGTTTTGGAGGGGATACTGAAGCTTTCTTT.

The genes are TRBV2 and TRBJ2-1; 14 bases agree with TRBD2. The CDR3 has 15 amino acids. Germline trimming cut 4 bases from V and 8 bases from J; bases unmatched to any gene: 4. CDR1 is SNHLY and CDR2 is FYNNEI in the germline V gene. In nucleotides, the CDR3 is TGTGCCAGCAGTGCCCGACTAGCGGGGGGGTATGAGCAGTTCTTC. Translated: CASSARLAGGYEQFF.

DNA for the CDR3: TGTGCCAGCAGCGTAGCTCCACAGGGGAATCAGCCCCAGCATTTT. This sequence encodes CASSVAPQGNQPQHF. The chain couples TRBV9 to TRBJ1-5; 7 bases fit TRBD1. The CDR3 extends over 15 amino acids. With 0 bases clipped from V and 4 bases from J, the junction kept 4 bases outside the gene matches. Germline lookup yields CDR1 SGDLS and CDR2 YYNGEE.

This chain uses TRBV19 with TRBJ1-3; D uncertain. The germline V and J ends were trimmed by 8 bases and 11 bases, with 16 bases remaining between them. This CDR3 comprises 12 residues. In germline, CDR1 is LNHDA, CDR2 SQIVND (reference sequence). As DNA, the CDR3 is TGTGCCAGTTCAGACGGTCCCCGGCCCATATATTTT. Its translation: CASSDGPRPIYF.

The chain employs TRBV5-1 and TRBJ2-7, with TRBD1 matching over 7 bases. The CDR3 runs to 16 residues. Trimming at V came to 0 bases and at J to 0 bases, leaving 6 bases not matched to a gene. The V gene's germline CDR1 is SGHRS and CDR2 YFSETQ. Written as DNA, the CDR3 is TGCGCCAGCAGCTTGGGGCCGACAGGGAGCTCCTACGAGCAGTACTTC. This codes for CASSLGPTGSSYEQYF.

The genes are TRBV2 and TRBJ2-3; 11 nucleotides agree with TRBD2. V lost 2 bases, J lost 1 base, and 11 bases stayed unmatched. The CDR3 has 19 amino acids. Germline lookup yields CDR1 SNHLY and CDR2 FYNNEI. The DNA for the CDR3 is TGTGCCAGCAGTGAATTGGCTAGCGGGGGGACCTTTCGCACAGATACGCAGTATTTT. Its translation: CASSELASGGTFRTDTQYF.

The chain employs TRBV28 and TRBJ1-6; D not certain. The CDR3 is made up of 15 amino acids. Germline V lookup: CDR1 MDHEN, CDR2 SYDVKM. V was shortened by 5 bases and J by 3 bases, with 11 bases between the two germline ends. The CDR3 sequence is CASSPTRGYNSPLHF. The CDR3 DNA reads as TGTGCCAGCAGTCCGACACGGGGCTATAATTCACCCCTCCACTTT.

V and J are TRBV6-6 and TRBJ2-7; perhaps TRBD2 as D (6 bases). Trimming left V 11 bases short and J 1 base short, with 12 bases between. The CDR3 is 12 amino acids. Germline V lookup: CDR1 MNHNY, CDR2 SVGAGI (reference sequence). The CDR3 region has the DNA TGTGCCGGCCGACTAGAGTCCTACGAGCAGTACGTC. Its translation is CAGRLESYEQYV.

The chain has TRBV4-1 and TRBJ2-2; 13 nucleotides match TRBD2. Germline CDR1 is MGHRA and CDR2 is YSYEKL. CDR3 length: 16 residues. V gave up 4 bases and J gave up 4 bases; unmatched junction bases: 3. The CDR3 nucleotides read TGCGCCAGCAGCCTAAGGACTAGCGGGAGCACCGGGGAGCTGTTTTTT. This codes for CASSLRTSGSTGELFF.

CDR3 sequence reads: CASSLSATGAYEQYF. For the CDR3, the DNA is TGTGCCAGCAGTTTATCGGCCACGGGGGCCTACGAGCAGTACTTC. The chain carries TRBV27 and TRBJ2-7; D might be TRBD2 (6 bases). Germline V lookup: CDR1 MNHEY, CDR2 SMNVEV (reference sequence). This CDR3 region has 15 residues. Between the trimmed V and J ends, which lost 0 bases and 2 bases, there was a span of 11 bases.

This clone was detected only once. The DNA of the CDR3 is TGTGCCAGCAGCTTAGGGGGGACACTCTCCTACGAGCAGTACTTC. Residues: CASSLGGTLSYEQYF. This sequence joins TRBV11-2 and TRBJ2-7; D might be TRBD1 (6 bases). V lost 1 base and J 0 bases, leaving 10 bases between the germline ends. The CDR3 spans 15 residues. CDR1 is SGHAT, CDR2 FQNNGV, per germline.

The rearrangement links TRBV5-1 to TRBJ2-6; D remains ambiguous. CDR1 SGHRS and CDR2 YFSETQ come from the germline V gene. The CDR3 contains 17 residues. The V end lost 6 bases, the J end lost 5 bases, and 21 bases lay between the germline ends. The CDR3 DNA reads as TGCGCCAGCAAAATTGGATCGGTTCAAAGTCGGGCCAACGTCCTGACTTTC. Residues: CASKIGSVQSRANVLTF. The variable domain in full, completed from reference TRBV5-1 and TRBJ2-6, reads KAGVTQTPRYLIKTRGQQVTLSCSPISGHRSVSWYQQTPGQGLQFLFEYFSETQRNKGNFPGRFSGRQFSNSRSEMNVSTLELGDSALYLCASKIGSVQSRANVLTFGAGSRLTVL.

This clone appeared a few times. CDR3 protein: CASSQGTVPYEQYF. CDR3 in DNA: TGTGCCAGCAGCCAAGGGACAGTCCCCTACGAGCAGTACTTC. This sequence joins TRBV14 and TRBJ2-7, with D perhaps matching TRBD1 (6 bases). CDR3 length equals 14 residues. Germline assignment: CDR1 SGHDN and CDR2 FVKESK. Trimming stripped 1 base from V and 2 bases from J, with 9 bases between. The whole variable domain, filled in from reference TRBV14 and TRBJ2-7, reads EAGVTQFPSHSVIEKGQTVTLRCDPISGHDNLYWYRRVMGKEIKFLLHFVKESKQDESGMPNNRFLAERTGGTYSTLKVQPAELEDSGVYFCASSQGTVPYEQYFGPGTRLTVT.

The rearrangement links TRBV5-6 to TRBJ2-1; D might be TRBD1 (6 bases). The CDR3 extends over 17 amino acids. V was trimmed by 0 bases and J by 3 bases, leaving 16 bases between them. Germline CDR1 SGHDT, CDR2 YYEEEE. The CDR3 nucleotides read TGTGCCAGCAGCTTGGTGGGCAGGGGCCCTGTCTACAATGAGCAGTTCTTC. Protein: CASSLVGRGPVYNEQFF.